The sequence of this TCR beta chain was determined in a study of shared clonotypes between healthy human individuals (TCRdb year 2020). In the study overall: The cohort included a few men and a couple of women between 18 and 49 years of age. Blood TCR repertoires of five healthy adults were deeply sequenced to estimate repertoire size and the extent of clonotype sharing between individuals. Per donor, leukapheresis produced somewhere between about 0.94 and 9 billion PBMCs. Different laboratories and diverse techniques were used to prepare libraries and sequence TCR repertoires, to increase sequencing depth and limit assay-specific biases. Summary of the overall study and its limitations: The small number of donors limited the genetic and exposure-history diversity represented. Based on pairwise subsampling, the degree of clonotype sharing among donors was expected to be affected by sequencing depth. Sampling was restricted to blood, and TCR repertoires in tissue are likely to differ from TCR repertoires in blood.

This clone was recorded only once. The antigen it recognizes is unknown. Nothing much larger sits one base from this clone, and base qualities are not available. V is pruned by 5 bases and J by 1 base, leaving 4 bases of the junction without a gene match. The CDR3 goes from the cysteine to the phenylalanine over 14 residues. The only DNA kept is the CDR3, 42 bases in frame from the first base. The germline V gene specifies MDHEN as CDR1 and SYDVKM as CDR2. Healthy HIV-negative adults with no recently reported acute infections or vaccinations were included as donors. Every donor was a Caucasian adult living in Nashville, Tennessee, USA. For unsorted samples, 90 million or so PBMCs were counted, and genomic DNA was extracted using the QIAamp DNA Blood Mini kit. Blood was collected by leukapheresis, and PBMCs were isolated by Ficoll-Histopaque density gradient centrifugation and then cryopreserved in liquid nitrogen vapor phase.

Using the deep immunoSEQ assay, TCR CDR3 regions were amplified from genomic DNA by multiplex PCR. For each cell subset, the extracted genomic DNA was distributed evenly across all wells of several immunoSEQ 96-well plates, and each plate served as one replicate. Each replicate PCR for unsorted PBMC received roughly 300 ng genomic DNA, equal to about 30,000 T cell genomes. Ten immunoSEQ deep assay plates were used to sequence the unsorted PBMC genomic DNA. The purified libraries were quantified using a Qubit 3.0 fluorometer, sized with a Bioanalyzer 2100, and then quantified again using the KAPA Library Quantification kit. A separate single-read 150-cycle Illumina NextSeq 550 flow cell was used to sequence each immunoSEQ 96-well plate. In the source study's methods: The immunoSEQ output contained only junctional sequences without quality scores, so filtering could not match that applied to full-length reads. Sequences were annotated with PyIR, a Python wrapper for IgBLAST v1.9, using IMGT germline references to assign V/J genes and CDR3. Reads were removed for weak V/J assignments (E-value above 1e-6), missing CDR3, stop codons, out-of-frame junctions, or ambiguous translated residues. V3J clonotypes were defined as sequences sharing an identical inferred V gene, J gene, and CDR3 amino acid sequence. The percentage overlap between two repertoires was calculated by dividing the number of shared unique clonotypes by the size of the smaller repertoire. Richness of each repertoire was evaluated using RTK rarefaction, the Chao1 estimator, and Recon v2.1 estimates of unobserved clonotypes. What TCRdb holds here is the immuneACCESS table cut down to in-frame rearrangements. Part of the clones is not present; checked against another copy, under half of the missing clones reflect an unresolved V gene, and the others are unexplained. The D gene and trimming were derived from the DNA, and the V and J assignments and clone size from that table. The sample has about half a million clones on record, around 74% of them singletons. The top ten clonotypes cover over 10% of the sample.

The TCR originated in a woman aged 40 to 50 in good health. Some clones in this sample may be carry-over from other donors' samples. In this chain, TRBV28 is recombined with TRBJ2-7, with 8 middle bases fitting TRBD2. Sequencing was carried out using PBMCs. The CDR3 sequence is CASSAGTSSYEQYF. The sequence in DNA is TGTGCCAGCAGTGCCGGGACTAGTTCCTACGAGCAGTACTTC.